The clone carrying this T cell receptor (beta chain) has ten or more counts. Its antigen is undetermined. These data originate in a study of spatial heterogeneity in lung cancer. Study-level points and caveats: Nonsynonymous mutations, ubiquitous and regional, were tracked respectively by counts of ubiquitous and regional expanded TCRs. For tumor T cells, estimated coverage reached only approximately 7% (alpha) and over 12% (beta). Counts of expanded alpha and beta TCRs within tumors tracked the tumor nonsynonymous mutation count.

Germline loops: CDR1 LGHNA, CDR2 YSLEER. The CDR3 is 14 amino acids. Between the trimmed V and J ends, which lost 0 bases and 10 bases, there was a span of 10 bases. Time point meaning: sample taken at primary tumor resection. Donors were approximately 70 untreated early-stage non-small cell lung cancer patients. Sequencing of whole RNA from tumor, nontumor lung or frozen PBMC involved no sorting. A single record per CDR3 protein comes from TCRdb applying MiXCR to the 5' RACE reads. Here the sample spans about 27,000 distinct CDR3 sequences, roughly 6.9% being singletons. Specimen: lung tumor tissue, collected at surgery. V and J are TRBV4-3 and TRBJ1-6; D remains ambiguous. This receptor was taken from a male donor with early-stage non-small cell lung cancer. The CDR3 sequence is CASSQEERGSPLHF. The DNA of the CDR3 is TGCGCCAGCAGCCAAGAGGAAAGAGGCTCACCCCTCCACTTT.